This T cell receptor (beta chain) was sequenced in a study of blood T cell repertoires in COVID-19. At the level of the study: Whether acute or convalescent, the COVID-19 samples came from the United States, Italy and Spain. T cells, B-cell-depleted T cells, or PBMCs provided the cDNA or gDNA that served as material.

Germline V lookup: CDR1 MGHRA, CDR2 YSYEKL. The CDR3 totals 14 residues. With 3 bases removed from V and 7 bases from J, the gap between germline ends came to 13 bases. Original processing methods: Researchers report that nucleated cell counts were estimated from reference gene primer amplification. Produced via immunoSEQ multiplex PCR; TCRdb's table is partial and in-frame only. V and J calls and clone size come straight from that table; D and trimming were deduced from the DNA. Found here are some 220,000 clones, about four fifths of them singletons; the top ten hold less than 2.5%. This TCR was recovered from an older woman with acute or convalescent COVID-19. This chain links TRBV4-1 with TRBJ2-1; TRBD2 might be the D (5 bases). Sequences were obtained from peripheral blood. Here the CDR3 reads CASSHASPGNEQFF. For the CDR3, the DNA is TGCGCCAGCAGCCATGCCTCTCCGGGGAATGAGCAGTTCTTC.